Detailed here is one T cell receptor beta chain. The antigen remains unidentified. Libraries were prepared by immunoSEQ multiplex PCR; TCRdb keeps only in-frame clonotypes and omits some of them. The sample has some 320,000 clones, 87% seen once. The data originate from a study of cytomegalovirus exposure and HLA in healthy donors. The overall study: The approximately 110 validation repertoires, a later analysis reported, used the same platform as the 666 first-cohort repertoires. Regarding the study as a whole: The study put around 180 TCR beta chains on its list as cytomegalovirus-associated.

The V segment lost 0 bases and the J segment 0 bases; nucleotides outside the gene matches: 13. This CDR3 region has 20 residues. Germline loops: CDR1 LGHNA, CDR2 YSLEER. The validation cohort, a group of 100 to 150 subjects, included the donors and was separate from the roughly 720-subject first cohort. This chain uses TRBV4-3 with TRBJ2-3, with TRBD2 matching over 9 bases. Sequencing was done on a sample of PBMCs. The clonotype comes from a woman aged 25 to 45 in good health and CMV-seropositive. As DNA, the CDR3 is TGCGCCAGCAGCCAAGATCTCCCAGCGGGGGGCCTATCTAGCACAGATACGCAGTATTTT. Protein sequence: CASSQDLPAGGLSSTDTQYF.